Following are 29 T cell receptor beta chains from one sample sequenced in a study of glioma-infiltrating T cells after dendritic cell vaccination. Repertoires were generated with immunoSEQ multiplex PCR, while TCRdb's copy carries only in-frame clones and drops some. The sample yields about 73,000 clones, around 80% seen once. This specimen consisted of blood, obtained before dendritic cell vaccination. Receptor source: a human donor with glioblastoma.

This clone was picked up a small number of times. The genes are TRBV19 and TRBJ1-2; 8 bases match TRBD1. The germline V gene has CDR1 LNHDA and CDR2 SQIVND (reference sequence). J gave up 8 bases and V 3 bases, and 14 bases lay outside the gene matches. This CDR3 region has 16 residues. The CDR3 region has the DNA TGTGCCAGTAGTATTTCTGCGACAGGGGCCATAGCGGGCTACACCTTC. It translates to CASSISATGAIAGYTF.

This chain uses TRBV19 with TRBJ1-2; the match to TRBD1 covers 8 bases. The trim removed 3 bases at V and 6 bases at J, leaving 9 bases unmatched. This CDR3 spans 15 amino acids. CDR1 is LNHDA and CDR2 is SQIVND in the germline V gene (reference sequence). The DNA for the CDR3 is TGTGCCAGTAGTATGGGGGACAGGTGGGGAGATGGCTACACCTTC. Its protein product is CASSMGDRWGDGYTF.

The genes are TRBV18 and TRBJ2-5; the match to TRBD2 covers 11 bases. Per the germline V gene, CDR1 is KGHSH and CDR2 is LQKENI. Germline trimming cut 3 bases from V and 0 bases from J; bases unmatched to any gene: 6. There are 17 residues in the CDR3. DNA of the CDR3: TGTGCCAGCTCACCTCCGGCTAGCGGGGGGTACCAAGAGACCCAGTACTTC. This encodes CASSPPASGGYQETQYF.

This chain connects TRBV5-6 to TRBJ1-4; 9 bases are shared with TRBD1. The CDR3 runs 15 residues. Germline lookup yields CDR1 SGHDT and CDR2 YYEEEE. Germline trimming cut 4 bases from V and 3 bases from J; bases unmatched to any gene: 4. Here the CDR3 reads CASSVTGGSNEKLFF. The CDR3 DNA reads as TGTGCCAGCAGCGTAACAGGGGGCTCTAATGAAAAACTGTTTTTT.

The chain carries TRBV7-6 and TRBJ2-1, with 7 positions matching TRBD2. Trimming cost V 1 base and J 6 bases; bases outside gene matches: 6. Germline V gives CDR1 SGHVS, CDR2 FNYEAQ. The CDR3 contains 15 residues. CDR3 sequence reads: CASSLGRGMRNEQFF. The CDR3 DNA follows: TGTGCCAGCAGCTTAGGGCGGGGGATGCGCAATGAGCAGTTCTTC.

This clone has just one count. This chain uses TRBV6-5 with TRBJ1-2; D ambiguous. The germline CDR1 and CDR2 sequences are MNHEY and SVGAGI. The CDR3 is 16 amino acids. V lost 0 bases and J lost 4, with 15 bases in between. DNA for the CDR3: TGTGCCAGCAGTTACTCGACATACAGCCCCGGCTATGGCTACACCTTC. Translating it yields CASSYSTYSPGYGYTF.

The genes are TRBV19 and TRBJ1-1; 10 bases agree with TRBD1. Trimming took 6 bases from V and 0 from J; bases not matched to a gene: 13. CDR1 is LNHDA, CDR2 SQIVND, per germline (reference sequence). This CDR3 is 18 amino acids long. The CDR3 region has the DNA TGTGCCAGTAGGCTGGACAGGGGGTCCGGGGGAATGAACACTGAAGCTTTCTTT. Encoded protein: CASRLDRGSGGMNTEAFF.

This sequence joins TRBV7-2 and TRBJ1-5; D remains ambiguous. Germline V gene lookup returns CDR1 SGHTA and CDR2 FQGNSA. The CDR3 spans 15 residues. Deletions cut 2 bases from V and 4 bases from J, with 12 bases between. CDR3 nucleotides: TGTGCCAGCAGCTTAAGGTGGTCCGGGAATCAGCCCCAGCATTTT. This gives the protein CASSLRWSGNQPQHF.

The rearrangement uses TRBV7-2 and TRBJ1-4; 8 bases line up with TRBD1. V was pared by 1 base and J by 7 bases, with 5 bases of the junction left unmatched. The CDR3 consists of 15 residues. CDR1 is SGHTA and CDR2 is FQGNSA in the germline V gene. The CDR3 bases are TGTGCCAGCAGCTTAGGGACAGGGAGCACTGAAAAACTGTTTTTT. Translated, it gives CASSLGTGSTEKLFF.

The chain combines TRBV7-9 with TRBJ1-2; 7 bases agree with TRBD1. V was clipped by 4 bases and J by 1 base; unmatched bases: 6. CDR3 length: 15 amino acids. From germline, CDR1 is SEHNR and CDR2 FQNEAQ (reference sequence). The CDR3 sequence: CASSWDRQGNYGYTF. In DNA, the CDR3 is TGTGCCAGCAGCTGGGACCGACAGGGTAACTATGGCTACACCTTC.

The CDR3 region has the DNA TGTGCCAGCAGCTTAGGGACAGCGTCCTACGAGCAGTACTTC. It codes for CASSLGTASYEQYF. V usage is TRBV7-2 and J usage is TRBJ2-7, with D possibly being TRBD1 (6 bases). Trimming took 1 base from V and 1 from J, leaving 8 bases between them. Per germline, CDR1 SGHTA and CDR2 FQGNSA. This CDR3 is 14 amino acids long.

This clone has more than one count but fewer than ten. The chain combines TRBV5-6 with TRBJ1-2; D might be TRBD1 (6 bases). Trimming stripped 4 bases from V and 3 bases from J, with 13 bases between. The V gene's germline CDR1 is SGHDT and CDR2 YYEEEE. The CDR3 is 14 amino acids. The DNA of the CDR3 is TGTGCCAGCAGCCCAGGACAGAGCTACTATGGCTACACCTTC. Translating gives CASSPGQSYYGYTF.

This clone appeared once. The CDR3 DNA sequence: TGTGCCAGCAGCGGCGGCTTAGCCAGAGGCACAGATACGCAGTATTTT. Translation: CASSGGLARGTDTQYF. The chain couples TRBV5-6 to TRBJ2-3; D uncertain. V was pared by 4 bases and J by 1 base, with 16 bases between. The CDR3 sequence is 16 residues long. Looked up from germline, CDR1 is SGHDT and CDR2 is YYEEEE.

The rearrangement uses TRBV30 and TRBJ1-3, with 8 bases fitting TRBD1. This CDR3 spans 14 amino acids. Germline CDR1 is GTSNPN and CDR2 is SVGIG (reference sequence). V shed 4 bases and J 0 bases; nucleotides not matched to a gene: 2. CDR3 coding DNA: TGTGCCTGGACCACAGGGGGCTCTGGAAACACCATATATTTT. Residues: CAWTTGGSGNTIYF.

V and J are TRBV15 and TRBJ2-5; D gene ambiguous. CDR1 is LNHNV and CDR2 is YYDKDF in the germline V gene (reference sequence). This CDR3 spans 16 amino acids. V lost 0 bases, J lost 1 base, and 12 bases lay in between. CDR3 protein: CATSRDNGGIQETQYF. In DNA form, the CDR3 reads TGTGCCACCAGCAGAGATAACGGCGGTATCCAAGAGACCCAGTACTTC. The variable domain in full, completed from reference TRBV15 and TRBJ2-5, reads DAMVIQNPRYQVTQFGKPVTLSCSQTLNHNVMYWYQQKSSQAPKLLFHYYDKDFNNEADTPDNFQSRRPNTSFCFLDIRSPGLGDTAMYLCATSRDNGGIQETQYFGPGTRLLVL.

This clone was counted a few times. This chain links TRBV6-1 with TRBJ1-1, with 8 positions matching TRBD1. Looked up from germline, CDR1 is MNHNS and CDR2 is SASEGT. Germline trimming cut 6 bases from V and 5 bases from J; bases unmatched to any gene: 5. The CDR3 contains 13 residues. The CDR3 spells CASRHTGGTEAFF. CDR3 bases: TGTGCCAGCAGGCATACAGGGGGAACTGAAGCTTTCTTT.

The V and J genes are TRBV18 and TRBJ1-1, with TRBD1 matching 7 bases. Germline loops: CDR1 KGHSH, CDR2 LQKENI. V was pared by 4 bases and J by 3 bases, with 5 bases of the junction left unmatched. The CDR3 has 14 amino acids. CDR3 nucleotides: TGTGCCAGCTCACTGAGTCAGGGGGACACTGAAGCTTTCTTT. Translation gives CASSLSQGDTEAFF.

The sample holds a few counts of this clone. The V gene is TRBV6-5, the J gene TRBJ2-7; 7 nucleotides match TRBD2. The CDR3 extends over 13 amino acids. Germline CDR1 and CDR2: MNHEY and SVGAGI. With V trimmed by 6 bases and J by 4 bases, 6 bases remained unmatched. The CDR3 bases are TGTGCCAGCAGCGAGCGGGGTTCGTACGAGCAGTACGTC. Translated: CASSERGSYEQYV.

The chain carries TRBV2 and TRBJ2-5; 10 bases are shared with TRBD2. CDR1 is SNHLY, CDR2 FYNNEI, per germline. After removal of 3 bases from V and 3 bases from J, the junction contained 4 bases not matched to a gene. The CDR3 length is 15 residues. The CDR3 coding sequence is TGTGCCAGCAGTGACTGGCTAGCGGGAGAAGAGACCCAGTACTTC. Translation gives CASSDWLAGEETQYF.

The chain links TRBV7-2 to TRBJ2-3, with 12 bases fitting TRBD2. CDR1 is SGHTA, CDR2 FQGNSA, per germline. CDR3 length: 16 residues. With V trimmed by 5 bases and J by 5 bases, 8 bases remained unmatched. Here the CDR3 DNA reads TGTGCCAGCAGCCTATCTAGCGGGAGGGCCATAGATACGCAGTATTTT. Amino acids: CASSLSSGRAIDTQYF.

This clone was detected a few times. The CDR3 bases are TGTGCCAGCAGACTAGGAGTGGGGACAGACACTGAAGCTTTCTTT. This codes for CASRLGVGTDTEAFF. The V gene is TRBV6-1, the J gene TRBJ1-1; 7 bases agree with TRBD1. Germline loops: CDR1 MNHNS, CDR2 SASEGT. The CDR3 runs 15 residues. V trimming: 6 bases; J trimming: 3 bases; junction bases outside the gene matches: 10.

CDR3 sequence reads: CASSGQGAGELFF. CDR3 in DNA: TGCGCCAGCAGCGGACAGGGAGCCGGGGAGCTGTTTTTT. This chain connects TRBV5-1 to TRBJ2-2, with 8 bases identical to TRBD1. Trimming cost V 4 bases and J 6 bases; bases outside gene matches: 2. The CDR3 sequence is 13 residues long. CDR1 and CDR2 from the germline V gene are SGHRS and YFSETQ.

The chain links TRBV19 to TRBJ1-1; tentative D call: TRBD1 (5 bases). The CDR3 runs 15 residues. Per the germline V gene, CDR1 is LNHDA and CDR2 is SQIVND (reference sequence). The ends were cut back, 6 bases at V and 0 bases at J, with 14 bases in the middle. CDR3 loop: CASSPVRGLNTEAFF. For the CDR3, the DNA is TGTGCCAGTAGCCCGGTAAGGGGTCTGAACACTGAAGCTTTCTTT.

The CDR3 bases are TGTGCCAGCAGTGAATCCATAGCTTCACCCCTCCACTTT. The encoded protein is CASSESIASPLHF. The chain links TRBV2 to TRBJ1-6; no clear D. This CDR3 spans 13 amino acids. Between the trimmed V and J ends, which lost 2 bases and 9 bases, there was a span of 8 bases. Per germline, CDR1 SNHLY and CDR2 FYNNEI.

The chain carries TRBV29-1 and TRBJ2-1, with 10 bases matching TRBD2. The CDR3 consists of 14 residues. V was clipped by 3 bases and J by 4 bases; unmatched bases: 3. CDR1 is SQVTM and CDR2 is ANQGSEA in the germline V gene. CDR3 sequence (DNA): TGCAGCGTTGATGAAGCGGGAGGGTACAATGAGCAGTTCTTC. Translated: CSVDEAGGYNEQFF.

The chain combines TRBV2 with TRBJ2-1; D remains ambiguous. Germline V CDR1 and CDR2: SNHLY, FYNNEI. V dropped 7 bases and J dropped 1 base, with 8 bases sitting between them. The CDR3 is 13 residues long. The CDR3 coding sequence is TGTGCCAGCAAGCTTTCTTCCTACAATGAGCAGTTCTTC. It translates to CASKLSSYNEQFF.

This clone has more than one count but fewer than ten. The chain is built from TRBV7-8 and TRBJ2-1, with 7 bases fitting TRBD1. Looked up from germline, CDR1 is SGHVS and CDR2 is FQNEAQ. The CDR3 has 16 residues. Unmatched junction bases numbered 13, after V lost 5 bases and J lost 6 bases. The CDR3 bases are TGTGCCAGCAGCATCATGAGACAGGGATCTTCCAATGAGCAGTTCTTC. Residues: CASSIMRQGSSNEQFF.

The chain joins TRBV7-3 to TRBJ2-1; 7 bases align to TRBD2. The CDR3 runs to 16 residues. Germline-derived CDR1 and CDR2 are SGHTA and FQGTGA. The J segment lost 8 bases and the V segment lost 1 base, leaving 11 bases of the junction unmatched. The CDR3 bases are TGTGCCAGCAGCTTAAAGGTAGCGGGCGGGCGGGATGAGCAGTTCTTC. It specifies CASSLKVAGGRDEQFF. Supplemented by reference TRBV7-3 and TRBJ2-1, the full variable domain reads GAGVSQTPSNKVTEKGKYVELRCDPISGHTALYWYRQSLGQGPEFLIYFQGTGAADDSGLPNDRFFAVRPEGSVSTLKIQRTERGDSAVYLCASSLKVAGGRDEQFFGPGTRLTVL.

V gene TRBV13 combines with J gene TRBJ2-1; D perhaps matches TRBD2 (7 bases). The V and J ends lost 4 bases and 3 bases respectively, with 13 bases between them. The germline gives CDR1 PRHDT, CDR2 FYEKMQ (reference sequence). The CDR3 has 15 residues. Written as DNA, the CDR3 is TGTGCCAGCAGCTCCGGGGGGCCTATCTACAATGAGCAGTTCTTC. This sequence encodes CASSSGGPIYNEQFF. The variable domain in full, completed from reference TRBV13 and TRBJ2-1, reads AAGVIQSPRHLIKEKRETATLKCYPIPRHDTVYWYQQGPGQDPQFLISFYEKMQSDKGSIPDRFSAQQFSDYHSELNMSSLELGDSALYFCASSSGGPIYNEQFFGPGTRLTVL.